The rows below give T cell receptor beta chains drawn from one sample of a study of regulatory T cells in long-lasting Graves disease. TCRdb re-called the multiplex PCR reads with MiXCR, one entry per CDR3 protein. The sample consists of roughly 420,000 distinct CDR3 sequences, approximately 16% of them appearing once. The sample was also linked to a second study, of T cells in Graves' hyperthyroidism and ophthalmopathy.

The sequencing used peripheral blood mononuclear cells (PBMCs), collected at new diagnosis, from a patient treated with antithyroid drugs. These TCRs come from a woman in her 30s with Graves disease. Both conserved end residues are part of each CDR3. The D gene is left open where the match is weak.

d_gene	v_gene	j_gene	CDR3aa
TRBD2	TRBV6-1	TRBJ2-3	CASRSPGLAGGTPSTDTQYF
-	TRBV20-1	TRBJ2-3	CSARESLITDTQYF
-	TRBV20-1	TRBJ2-2	CSAREASEAGELFF
-	TRBV20-1	TRBJ2-7	CRGEQDSYEQYF
-	TRBV20-1	TRBJ1-2	CSARDGGNYGYTF
TRBD2	TRBV20-1	TRBJ2-5	CSARSSGHIQETQYF
-	TRBV20-1	TRBJ2-6	CSASFSGANVLTF
TRBD2	TRBV27	TRBJ2-7	CASIASGRSYEQYF
TRBD2	TRBV12-3/TRBV12-4	TRBJ2-1	CASSTLSWLAGGPPNNEQFF
TRBD1	TRBV18	TRBJ1-6	CASSPGTGGASPLHF
TRBD2	TRBV7-9	TRBJ2-1	CASSLEWETSYEQFF
-	TRBV7-9	TRBJ2-4	CASSLTGQLAKNIQYF
TRBD2	TRBV20-1	TRBJ2-7	CSASGRPPFYEQYF
-	TRBV6-2/TRBV6-3	TRBJ2-7	CASSYGRGSYEQYF
TRBD2	TRBV6-1	TRBJ2-1	CASSEEWEGYNEQFF
TRBD2	TRBV12-3/TRBV12-4	TRBJ2-2	CASGRGGAGELFF
-	TRBV9	TRBJ2-2	CASSVRNGVSNTGELFF
-	TRBV27	TRBJ2-2	CASSPLGGVATGELFF
TRBD2	TRBV10-3	TRBJ2-2	CAIWGPGLAGSGELFF
-	TRBV11-2	TRBJ2-7	CASSLGGSGEQYF
-	TRBV20-1	TRBJ2-2	CSASRSNRAGTGELFF
-	TRBV3-1	TRBJ1-5	CASSQVGQPQHF
TRBD2	TRBV9	TRBJ2-3	CASSAGLARADTQYF
TRBD2	TRBV5-5	TRBJ2-3	CASTLLAGGSDTQYF
-	TRBV19	TRBJ2-5	CASSILGPKGETQYF
-	TRBV5-1	TRBJ2-5	CASSLASWGETQYF
TRBD2	TRBV15	TRBJ2-5	CATSSEAGGMGETQYF
-	TRBV12-3/TRBV12-4	TRBJ1-1	CASSLGLGQVNTEAFF
-	TRBV6-2/TRBV6-3	TRBJ2-3	CASSYSQGRTDTQYF
-	TRBV7-9	TRBJ2-5	CASSTFGQGPNQETQYF
-	TRBV27	TRBJ1-4	CASRANEKLFF
-	TRBV28	TRBJ2-7	CASSLPGSRDYEQYF
-	TRBV6-5	TRBJ1-2	CASSNSEDYGYTF